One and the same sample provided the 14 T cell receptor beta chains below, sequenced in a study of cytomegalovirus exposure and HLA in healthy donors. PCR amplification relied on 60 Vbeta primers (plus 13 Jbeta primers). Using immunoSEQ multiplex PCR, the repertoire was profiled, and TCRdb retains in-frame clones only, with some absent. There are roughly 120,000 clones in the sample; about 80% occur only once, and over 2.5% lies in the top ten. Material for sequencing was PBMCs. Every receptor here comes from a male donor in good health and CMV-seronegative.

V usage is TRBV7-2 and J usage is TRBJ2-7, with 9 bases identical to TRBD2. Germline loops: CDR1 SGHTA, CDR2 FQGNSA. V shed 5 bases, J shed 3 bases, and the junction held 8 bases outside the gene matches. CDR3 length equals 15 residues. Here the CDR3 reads CASSHISGGFYEQYF. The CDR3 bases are TGTGCCAGCAGCCACATTAGCGGGGGATTCTACGAGCAGTACTTC. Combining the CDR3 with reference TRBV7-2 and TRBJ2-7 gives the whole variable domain GAGVSQSPSNKVTEKGKDVELRCDPISGHTALYWYRQSLGQGLEFLIYFQGNSAPDKSGLPSDRFSAERTGGSVSTLTIQRTQQEDSAVYLCASSHISGGFYEQYFGPGTRLTVT.

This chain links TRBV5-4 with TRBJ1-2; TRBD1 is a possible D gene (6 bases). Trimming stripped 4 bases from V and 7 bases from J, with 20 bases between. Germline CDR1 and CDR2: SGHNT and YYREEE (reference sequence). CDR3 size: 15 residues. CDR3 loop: CASSRTSGAQGGYTF. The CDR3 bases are TGTGCCAGCAGCAGAACATCAGGGGCTCAGGGTGGCTACACCTTC.

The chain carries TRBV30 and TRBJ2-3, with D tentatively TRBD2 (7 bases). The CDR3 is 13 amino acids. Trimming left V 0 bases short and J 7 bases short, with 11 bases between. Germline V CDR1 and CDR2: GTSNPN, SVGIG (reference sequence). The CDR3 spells CAWSVGGTYTQYF. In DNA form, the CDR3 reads TGTGCCTGGAGTGTGGGGGGGACATATACGCAGTATTTT.

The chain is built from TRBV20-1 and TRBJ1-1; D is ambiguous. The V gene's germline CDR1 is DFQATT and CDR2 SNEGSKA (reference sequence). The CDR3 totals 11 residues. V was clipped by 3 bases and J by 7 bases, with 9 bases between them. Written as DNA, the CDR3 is TGCAGTGCTAGGGCAAAAAATGAAGCTTTCTTT. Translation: CSARAKNEAFF.

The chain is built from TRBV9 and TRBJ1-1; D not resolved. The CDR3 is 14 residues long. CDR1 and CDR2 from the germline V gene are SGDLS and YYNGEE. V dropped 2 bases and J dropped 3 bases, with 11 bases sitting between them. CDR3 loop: CASSVAGLDTEAFF. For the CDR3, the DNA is TGTGCCAGCAGCGTGGCAGGACTGGACACTGAAGCTTTCTTT.

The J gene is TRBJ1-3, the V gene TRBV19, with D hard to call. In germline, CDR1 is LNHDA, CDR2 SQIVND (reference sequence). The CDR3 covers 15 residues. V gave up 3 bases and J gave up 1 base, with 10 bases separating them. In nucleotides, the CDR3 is TGTGCCAGTAGTATTGGAGGCAGATCTGGAAACACCATATATTTT. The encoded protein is CASSIGGRSGNTIYF.

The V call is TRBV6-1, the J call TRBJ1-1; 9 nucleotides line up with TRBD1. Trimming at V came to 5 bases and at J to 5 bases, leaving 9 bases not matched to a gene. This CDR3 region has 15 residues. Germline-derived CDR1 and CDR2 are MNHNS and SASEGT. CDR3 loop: CASSSGAQGATEAFF. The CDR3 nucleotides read TGTGCCAGCAGTTCCGGGGCACAGGGGGCAACTGAAGCTTTCTTT.

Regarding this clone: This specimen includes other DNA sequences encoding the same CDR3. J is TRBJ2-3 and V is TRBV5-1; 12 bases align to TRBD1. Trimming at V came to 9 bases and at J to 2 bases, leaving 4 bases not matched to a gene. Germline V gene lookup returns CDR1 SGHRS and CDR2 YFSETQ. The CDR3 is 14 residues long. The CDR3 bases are TGCGCCACCAGGGGACAGGGGGCCACAGATACGCAGTATTTT. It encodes CATRGQGATDTQYF.

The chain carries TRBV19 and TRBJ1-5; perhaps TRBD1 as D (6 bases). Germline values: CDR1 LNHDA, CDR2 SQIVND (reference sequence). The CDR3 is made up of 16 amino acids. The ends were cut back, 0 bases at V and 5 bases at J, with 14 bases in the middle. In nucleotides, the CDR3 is TGTGCCAGTAGTATAGATATAGGGGGTACGGATCAGCCCCAGCATTTT. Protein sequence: CASSIDIGGTDQPQHF.

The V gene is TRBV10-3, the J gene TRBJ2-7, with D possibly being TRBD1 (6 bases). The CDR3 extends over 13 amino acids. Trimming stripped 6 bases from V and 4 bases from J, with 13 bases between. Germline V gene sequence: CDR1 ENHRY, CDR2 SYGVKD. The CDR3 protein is CAISWTESYEQYF. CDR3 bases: TGTGCCATCAGCTGGACAGAAAGTTACGAGCAGTACTTC.

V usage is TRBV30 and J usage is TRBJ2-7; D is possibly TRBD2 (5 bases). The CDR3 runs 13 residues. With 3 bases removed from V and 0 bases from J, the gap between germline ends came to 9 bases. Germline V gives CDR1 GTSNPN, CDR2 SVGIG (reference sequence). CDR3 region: CAWRSGISYEQYF. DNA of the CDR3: TGTGCCTGGAGGTCCGGGATCTCCTACGAGCAGTACTTC.

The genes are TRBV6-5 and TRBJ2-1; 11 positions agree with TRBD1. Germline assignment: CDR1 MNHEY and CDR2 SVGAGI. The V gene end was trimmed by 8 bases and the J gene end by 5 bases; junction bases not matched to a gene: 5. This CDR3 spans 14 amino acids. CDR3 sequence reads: CASRTGGPNNEQFF. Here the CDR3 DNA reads TGTGCCAGCCGGACAGGGGGCCCCAACAATGAGCAGTTCTTC.

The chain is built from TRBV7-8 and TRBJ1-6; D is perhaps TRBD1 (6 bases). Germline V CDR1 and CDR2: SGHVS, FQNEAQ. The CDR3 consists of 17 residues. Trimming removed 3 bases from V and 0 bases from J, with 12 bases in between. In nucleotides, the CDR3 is TGTGCCAGCAGCTTGGAGACAGGTCTCTCCTATAATTCACCCCTCCACTTT. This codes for CASSLETGLSYNSPLHF. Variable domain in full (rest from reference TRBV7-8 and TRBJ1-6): GAGVSQSPRYKVAKRGQDVALRCDPISGHVSLFWYQQALGQGPEFLTYFQNEAQLDKSGLPSDRFFAERPEGSVSTLKIQRTQQEDSAVYLCASSLETGLSYNSPLHFGNGTRLTVT.

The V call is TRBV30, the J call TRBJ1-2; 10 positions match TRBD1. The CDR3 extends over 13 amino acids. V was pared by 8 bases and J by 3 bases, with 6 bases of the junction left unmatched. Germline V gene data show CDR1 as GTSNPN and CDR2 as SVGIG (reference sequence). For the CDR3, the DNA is TGTGCCGGGACAGGGGTACGTCACTATGGCTACACCTTC. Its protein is CAGTGVRHYGYTF.